The 32 T cell receptor beta chains below come from one sample, sequenced in a study. MiXCR was run by TCRdb on the RT-PCR reads, yielding one entry per CDR3 protein. Of more than 600,000 distinct CDR3 sequences in the sample, 13% to 15% were seen once. Material for sequencing was memory CD4+ T cells from blood. The receptor source for this set is a female donor in good health, serving as a healthy control.

The table lists this clonotype with many counts. The DNA of the CDR3 is TGCAGCGGAGGACAGTCTGGGGCCAACGTCCTGACTTTC. Residues: CSGGQSGANVLTF. The chain combines TRBV29-1 with TRBJ2-6, with D perhaps TRBD1 (6 bases). The CDR3 is 13 residues long. The V gene lost 7 bases and the J gene lost 1 base, with 8 bases spanning the gap. The germline V gene encodes CDR1 SQVTM and CDR2 ANQGSEA.

This clonotype occurred a few times. The chain joins TRBV7-3 to TRBJ2-2; 10 nucleotides match TRBD2. V trimming: 5 bases; J trimming: 1 base; junction bases outside the gene matches: 1. The CDR3 totals 15 residues. Germline loops: CDR1 SGHTA, CDR2 FQGTGA. The CDR3 loop reads CASSIAGGNTGELFF. As DNA, the CDR3 is TGTGCCAGCAGCATAGCGGGGGGGAACACCGGGGAGCTGTTTTTT.

This clonotype has only a few counts. An end of the junction differs from the germline gene, which may be a read error. The V gene is TRBV20-1, the J gene TRBJ1-5; no reliable D call. Looked up from germline, CDR1 is DFQATT and CDR2 is SNEGSKA (reference sequence). The CDR3 consists of 15 residues. The CDR3 spells CSARGRRTPNQPQHF. The CDR3 nucleotides are TGCAGTGCCAGAGGCCGGAGGACGCCCAATCAGCCCCAGCATTTT.

This clonotype was picked up a small number of times. The chain joins TRBV12-5 to TRBJ2-1; TRBD1 aligns across 7 bases. V was pared by 6 bases and J by 5 bases, with 7 bases of the junction left unmatched. Germline CDR1 LGHNT, CDR2 FRNRAP. This CDR3 contains 14 residues. The CDR3 loop is CASGRDRQDNEQFF. CDR3 sequence (DNA): TGTGCTAGTGGCCGGGACAGACAGGACAATGAGCAGTTCTTC.

This clonotype was seen at least ten times. The CDR3 loop reads CASSRSSGGAEQYF. CDR3 coding DNA: TGTGCCAGCAGCAGATCTAGCGGGGGGGCCGAGCAGTACTTC. The chain links TRBV7-9 to TRBJ2-7, with 12 bases matching TRBD2. Germline values: CDR1 SEHNR, CDR2 FQNEAQ (reference sequence). The CDR3 runs 14 residues. The J segment lost 6 bases and the V segment lost 5 bases, leaving 5 bases of the junction unmatched.

The J gene is TRBJ1-2, the V gene TRBV5-1; D gene ambiguous. Germline V CDR1 and CDR2: SGHRS, YFSETQ. The V end was cut by 2 bases, the J end by 8 bases, with 13 bases between. The CDR3 runs 13 residues. In nucleotides, the CDR3 is TGCGCCAGCAGCTTTGACACCTCCCAAGGCTACACCTTC. This translates into CASSFDTSQGYTF.

This clonotype was seen many times. The chain has TRBV5-6 and TRBJ2-1; possibly TRBD1 or TRBD2 for D (6 bases each). This CDR3 comprises 14 residues. V lost 0 bases and J lost 9, with 13 bases in between. Germline CDR1 reads SGHDT; CDR2 reads YYEEEE. CDR3 sequence (DNA): TGTGCCAGCAGCTTGGCCATCGGGGGCGGTGAGCAGTTCTTC. It encodes CASSLAIGGGEQFF.

Turning to this clonotype: The conserved final phenylalanine or tryptophan is absent from the CDR3, which likely points to a read error. This chain links TRBV6-5 with TRBJ2-7, with D perhaps TRBD1 (6 bases). Germline V lookup: CDR1 MNHEY, CDR2 SVGAGI. Trimming left V 5 bases short and J 5 bases short, with 16 bases between. The CDR3 loop spans 14 amino acids. In DNA form, the CDR3 reads TGTGCCAGCAGTCAATACACACCAGGGGACGAGCAGTACTAC. This encodes CASSQYTPGDEQYY.

This clonotype showed up just a few times. This rearrangement joins TRBV4-3 to TRBJ1-2, with D unclear. This CDR3 has 16 amino acids. V was pared by 0 bases and J by 5 bases, with 16 bases between. Germline CDR1 reads LGHNA; CDR2 reads YSLEER. The CDR3 sequence is CASSQDDGFPRYGYTF. DNA for the CDR3: TGCGCCAGCAGCCAAGACGACGGTTTCCCCCGTTATGGCTACACCTTC.

CDR3: CASRGDRLGNTIYF. Here the CDR3 DNA reads TGTGCCAGCAGAGGGGACCGCCTTGGAAACACCATATATTTT. The chain employs TRBV6-6 and TRBJ1-3, with a weak D call TRBD1 (5 bases). V lost 6 bases and J 3 bases, leaving 12 bases between the germline ends. The CDR3 spans 14 residues. The V gene's germline CDR1 is MNHNY and CDR2 SVGAGI (reference sequence).

This clonotype was counted a few times. The V call is TRBV12-3 or TRBV12-4, the J call TRBJ2-1; perhaps TRBD2 as D (6 bases). V lost 3 bases, J lost 5 bases, and 14 bases lay in between. The CDR3 has 15 residues. The CDR3 nucleotides are TGTGCCAGCAGTTTTATCGGGGAGGCCGACAATGAGCAGTTCTTC. Translation: CASSFIGEADNEQFF.

This clonotype was detected a few times. The rearrangement links TRBV6-5 to TRBJ1-5; 9 bases align to TRBD1. The V and J ends lost 4 bases and 5 bases, in that order; junction bases with no gene match: 6. There are 15 residues in the CDR3. Looked up from germline, CDR1 is MNHEY and CDR2 is SVGAGI. The CDR3 DNA reads TGTGCCAGCAGTTCCCTGGGACAGGGATATCAGCCCCAGCATTTT. This sequence encodes CASSSLGQGYQPQHF.

This clonotype was recorded at least ten times. The V call is TRBV12-3 or TRBV12-4, the J call TRBJ1-2, with D maybe TRBD1 (6 bases). CDR3 length: 15 residues. Trimming pared 2 bases from V and 7 bases from J, leaving 17 bases between. The CDR3 sequence: CASSLSKGVGAGYTF. CDR3 sequence (DNA): TGTGCCAGCAGTTTATCCAAGGGGGTCGGAGCTGGCTACACCTTC.

This chain connects TRBV10-3 to TRBJ1-2; D perhaps matches TRBD1 (5 bases). Germline assignment: CDR1 ENHRY and CDR2 SYGVKD. This CDR3 has 13 residues. V dropped 4 bases and J dropped 5 bases, with 11 bases sitting between them. CDR3 in amino acids: CAISGGEGYGYTF. The CDR3 DNA is TGTGCCATCAGTGGGGGAGAGGGGTATGGCTACACCTTC.

The chain's CDR3 is CSASRRVKGYNEQFF. DNA for the CDR3: TGCAGTGCTAGCCGAAGGGTGAAGGGCTACAATGAGCAGTTCTTC. The J gene is TRBJ2-1, the V gene TRBV20-1; no firm D call. Trimming removed 3 bases from V and 3 bases from J, with 15 bases in between. The germline V gene has CDR1 DFQATT and CDR2 SNEGSKA (reference sequence). The CDR3 contains 15 residues.

J is TRBJ1-1 and V is TRBV20-1; TRBD1 might be the D (5 bases). Trimming stripped 7 bases from V and 11 bases from J, with 17 bases between. This CDR3 has 11 amino acids. Germline V gene lookup returns CDR1 DFQATT and CDR2 SNEGSKA (reference sequence). The CDR3 region is CSDQTDRGAFF. The CDR3 nucleotides are TGCAGTGACCAGACAGATCGTGGGGCTTTCTTT.

This clonotype was seen ten or more times. This chain uses TRBV7-6 with TRBJ1-2; 7 bases map to TRBD1. Germline values: CDR1 SGHVS, CDR2 FNYEAQ. CDR3 length equals 14 residues. V was clipped by 5 bases and J by 4 bases; unmatched bases: 7. This CDR3 is CASSQRQGSYGYTF. For the CDR3, the DNA is TGTGCCAGCAGCCAACGACAGGGCTCCTATGGCTACACCTTC.

This clonotype is a singleton in its sample. The V and J genes are TRBV20-1 and TRBJ2-4; TRBD2 agrees at 12 bases. V lost 6 bases to trimming and J lost 3 bases; unmatched junction nucleotides: 12. Germline V gene sequence: CDR1 DFQATT, CDR2 SNEGSKA (reference sequence). This CDR3 region has 17 residues. The CDR3 spells CSAIVLAGGRVKNIQYF. The CDR3 bases are TGCAGTGCCATTGTCCTAGCGGGAGGGCGGGTCAAAAACATTCAGTACTTC.

This clonotype was detected only a few times. This chain links TRBV3-1 with TRBJ1-1; D is perhaps TRBD1 (5 bases). Trimming removed 6 bases from V and 8 bases from J, with 19 bases in between. Germline V gene data show CDR1 as LGHDT and CDR2 as YNNKEL (reference sequence). This CDR3 region has 14 residues. CDR3 loop: CASRNEGQGSEAFF. DNA of the CDR3: TGTGCCAGCAGAAACGAGGGGCAGGGAAGCGAAGCTTTCTTT.

This clonotype came up a few times. The rearrangement uses TRBV12-3 or TRBV12-4 and TRBJ2-2; 12 bases align to TRBD2. The ends lost 4 bases at V and 3 bases at J; junction bases unmatched: 3. This CDR3 comprises 16 residues. The CDR3 DNA reads TGTGCCAGCAGTTCCCCTAGCGGGAGGGACACCGGGGAGCTGTTTTTT. It yields the protein CASSSPSGRDTGELFF.

This clonotype was seen many times. The chain is built from TRBV20-1 and TRBJ2-3; D ambiguous. V was shortened by 3 bases and J by 4 bases, with 8 bases between the two germline ends. This CDR3 contains 12 residues. The germline V gene has CDR1 DFQATT and CDR2 SNEGSKA (reference sequence). Written as DNA, the CDR3 is TGCAGTGCTAGTCATGGGCCAGATACGCAGTATTTT. Translation gives CSASHGPDTQYF.

This clonotype was observed at least ten times. V usage is TRBV7-2 and J usage is TRBJ2-5; possible D gene TRBD1, 6 bases. CDR1 is SGHTA, CDR2 FQGNSA, per germline. The CDR3 is 13 residues long. V lost 5 bases, J lost 3 bases, and 10 bases lay in between. CDR3 in DNA: TGTGCCAGCAGCCTAAGGACAGAAGAGACCCAGTACTTC. Translation: CASSLRTEETQYF.

This clonotype was seen ten or more times. The genes are TRBV5-1 and TRBJ1-1; perhaps TRBD1 as D (6 bases). V lost 4 bases, J lost 3 bases, and 13 bases lay in between. Germline assignment: CDR1 SGHRS and CDR2 YFSETQ. The CDR3 loop spans 14 amino acids. CDR3 DNA sequence: TGCGCCAGCAGCCCTACGGGGGCGGACACTGAAGCTTTCTTT. Amino acids: CASSPTGADTEAFF.

This clonotype was seen more than once but under ten times. The chain is built from TRBV20-1 and TRBJ2-3, with unresolved D. Germline V gene sequence: CDR1 DFQATT, CDR2 SNEGSKA (reference sequence). The CDR3 has 14 residues. V was clipped by 0 bases and J by 1 base, with 8 bases between them. CDR3 region: CSARDPTRTDTQYF. Here the CDR3 DNA reads TGCAGTGCTAGAGACCCTACGCGCACAGATACGCAGTATTTT.

A few counts support this clonotype. The chain recombines TRBV20-1 with TRBJ1-3; D is uncertain. CDR1 DFQATT and CDR2 SNEGSKA come from the germline V gene (reference sequence). Trimming removed 2 bases at V and 4 bases at J, with 12 bases between. The CDR3 runs 14 residues. The CDR3 bases are TGCAGTGCTAGAATAAAAGCGGGGGGAAACACCATATATTTT. It yields the protein CSARIKAGGNTIYF.

V and J are TRBV7-2 and TRBJ2-7; D possibly corresponds to TRBD2 (7 bases). V shed 3 bases and J shed 5 bases, with 14 bases lying between them. The V gene's germline CDR1 is SGHTA and CDR2 FQGNSA. There are 14 residues in the CDR3. The chain's CDR3 is CASSLSGGEDEQYF. The CDR3 DNA reads TGTGCCAGCAGCTTGTCGGGGGGCGAAGACGAGCAGTACTTC.

A few counts support this clonotype. The J gene is TRBJ2-7, the V gene TRBV7-2; a weak D match, TRBD1 (5 bases). The germline V and J ends were trimmed by 5 bases and 3 bases, with 14 bases remaining between them. Per germline, CDR1 SGHTA and CDR2 FQGNSA. This CDR3 comprises 14 residues. The CDR3 region has the DNA TGTGCCAGCAGCATCAACCGTCAGGGCTACGAGCAGTACTTC. This sequence encodes CASSINRQGYEQYF. The whole variable domain, remainder taken from reference TRBV7-2 and TRBJ2-7, is GAGVSQSPSNKVTEKGKDVELRCDPISGHTALYWYRQSLGQGLEFLIYFQGNSAPDKSGLPSDRFSAERTGGSVSTLTIQRTQQEDSAVYLCASSINRQGYEQYFGPGTRLTVT.

The chain joins TRBV18 to TRBJ2-3; D possibly corresponds to TRBD1 (5 bases). V lost 3 bases and J lost 2, with 9 bases in between. The CDR3 is made up of 14 amino acids. Germline V gene data show CDR1 as KGHSH and CDR2 as LQKENI. The CDR3 loop is CASSPQGHTDTQYF. As DNA, the CDR3 is TGTGCCAGCTCACCCCAGGGCCACACAGATACGCAGTATTTT.

The DNA for the CDR3 is TGTGCCACCAGCAGAGATAGGGGGAGCTCCTACAATGAGCAGTTCTTC. Its protein product is CATSRDRGSSYNEQFF. The chain combines TRBV15 with TRBJ2-1, with D tentatively TRBD1 (6 bases). CDR1 and CDR2 from the germline V gene are LNHNV and YYDKDF (reference sequence). This CDR3 spans 16 amino acids. The V end lost 0 bases, the J end lost 0 bases, and 9 bases lay between the germline ends.

In this sample, this clonotype turned up many times. The rearrangement links TRBV15 to TRBJ2-7, with 12 positions matching TRBD2. The J segment lost 9 bases and the V segment lost 3 bases, leaving 9 bases of the junction unmatched. The CDR3 is 15 amino acids. Germline lookup yields CDR1 LNHNV and CDR2 YYDKDF (reference sequence). The CDR3 sequence: CATSSTTSGGLRQYF. The DNA for the CDR3 is TGTGCCACCAGCAGCACTACTAGCGGGGGGCTCAGGCAGTACTTC.

This clonotype was recorded at least ten times. The V gene is TRBV5-1, the J gene TRBJ2-2; no clear D. There are 15 residues in the CDR3. Looked up from germline, CDR1 is SGHRS and CDR2 is YFSETQ. Trimming cost V 0 bases and J 4 bases, with 10 bases left between them. CDR3 in amino acids: CASSLVLSATGELFF. The CDR3, as DNA: TGCGCCAGCAGCTTGGTCTTAAGTGCCACCGGGGAGCTGTTTTTT.

This clonotype was observed many times. V and J are TRBV18 and TRBJ1-1, with TRBD1 identical over 10 bases. The V gene end was trimmed by 3 bases and the J gene end by 5 bases; junction bases not matched to a gene: 12. Germline V gene data show CDR1 as KGHSH and CDR2 as LQKENI. The CDR3 consists of 17 residues. In nucleotides, the CDR3 is TGTGCCAGCTCACCCAGCGGGACAGGGGCACCGGATACTGAAGCTTTCTTT. It yields the protein CASSPSGTGAPDTEAFF.